This is a list of T cell receptor beta chains from one sample in a study of early T cells in non-severe SARS-CoV-2 infection. TCRdb re-derived calls from the 5' RACE reads in MiXCR, one entry per CDR3 protein. Of 74,000 or so distinct CDR3 sequences listed, roughly 11% are singletons. Sequencing was carried out using whole blood. These receptors all come from an adult who was a healthcare worker with PCR-confirmed SARS-CoV-2 infection or an uninfected control (not recorded which). CDR3s include the opening cysteine and the closing phenylalanine or tryptophan. The order of the fields is CDR3 protein, CDR3 DNA, J gene, V gene, clone size, D gene. A D gene is named only where the DNA matches it firmly. The size entry is marked missing in some rows and otherwise reads once, few, many or a size class.

CSVRDSGNTIYF	TGCAGCGTTCGAGACTCTGGAAACACCATATATTTT	TRBJ1-3	TRBV29-1	few	NA
CASSLIGNTGELFF	TGTGCCAGCAGCTTAATCGGGAACACCGGGGAGCTGTTTTTT	TRBJ2-2	TRBV11-1	many	NA
CASSGQEMGAEAFF	TGTGCCAGCAGTGGACAGGAAATGGGGGCTGAAGCTTTCTTT	TRBJ1-1	TRBV6-5	many	TRBD1
CASRPGTGGASNEKLFF	TGCGCCAGCAGGCCCGGGACAGGGGGAGCGAGTAATGAAAAACTGTTTTTT	TRBJ1-4	TRBV5-1	many	TRBD1
CASSYSRPDLGYGYTF	TGTGCCAGCAGTTACTCGAGGCCGGACCTGGGCTATGGCTACACCTTC	TRBJ1-2	TRBV6-6	many	NA
CASTLDSNQETQYF	TGTGCCAGCACCCTGGACAGTAACCAAGAGACCCAGTACTTC	TRBJ2-5	TRBV5-4	many	NA
CASSGAGKAYEQYF	TGTGCCAGCAGTGGGGCAGGGAAAGCCTACGAGCAGTACTTC	TRBJ2-7	TRBV14	many	NA
CASSYTGLALRGDTQYF	TGTGCCAGCAGTTACACTGGACTAGCGTTAAGGGGGGATACGCAGTATTTT	TRBJ2-3	TRBV6-5	NA	TRBD2
CASRDPKGDTQYF	TGTGCCAGCAGGGACCCTAAAGGGGATACGCAGTATTTT	TRBJ2-3	TRBV7-9	many	NA
CSARDGSGFYEQYF	TGCAGTGCTAGAGATGGGAGCGGGTTCTACGAGCAGTACTTC	TRBJ2-7	TRBV20-1	many	NA
CSVTELSSGNTIYF	TGCAGCGTGACAGAGCTCAGCTCTGGAAACACCATATATTTT	TRBJ1-3	TRBV29-1	many	NA
CASRKHRGETEAFF	TGTGCCAGCAGAAAACACAGGGGTGAGACTGAAGCTTTCTTT	TRBJ1-1	TRBV6-5	few	TRBD1
CASTAGLGLVEQFF	TGTGCCAGCACCGCGGGACTAGGTTTGGTTGAGCAGTTCTTC	TRBJ2-1	TRBV7-9	many	TRBD2
CASSSQETQYF	TGTGCCAGCAGCTCCCAAGAGACCCAGTACTTC	TRBJ2-5	TRBV5-1	many	NA
CSVPQGIETQYF	TGCAGCGTTCCTCAGGGGATTGAGACCCAGTACTTC	TRBJ2-5	TRBV29-1	NA	NA
CASSLVGQGDQPQHF	TGTGCCAGCAGCTTAGTCGGACAGGGCGATCAGCCCCAGCATTTT	TRBJ1-5	TRBV7-2	NA	TRBD1
CAVIYEQYF	TGTGCTGTTATTTACGAGCAGTACTTC	TRBJ2-7	TRBV27	many	NA
CASRLRQGFSTDTQYF	TGTGCCAGCAGGCTCCGACAGGGGTTCAGCACAGATACGCAGTATTTT	TRBJ2-3	TRBV6-1	many	TRBD1
CASSLGQGNNSPLHF	TGTGCCAGCAGCTTAGGACAGGGAAATAATTCACCCCTCCACTTT	TRBJ1-6	TRBV7-3	NA	TRBD1
CASSSLRGLAGGSSYNEQFF	TGTGCCAGCAGCTCCCTCCGGGGACTAGCGGGTGGGAGCTCCTACAATGAGCAGTTCTTC	TRBJ2-1	TRBV5-6	many	TRBD2
CASLLVTNSYNEQFF	TGTGCCAGCCTCCTCGTGACTAACTCCTACAATGAGCAGTTCTTC	TRBJ2-1	TRBV12-3/TRBV12-4	many	NA
CSARPEREQFF	TGCAGTGCTAGACCCGAAAGGGAGCAGTTCTTC	TRBJ2-1	TRBV20-1	many	NA
CASSVTSGIYNEQFF	TGTGCCAGCAGCGTGACTAGCGGAATATACAATGAGCAGTTCTTC	TRBJ2-1	TRBV9	few	TRBD2
CASKTYRTVTSTDTQYF	TGTGCCAGTAAGACCTATCGGACGGTGACTAGCACAGATACGCAGTATTTT	TRBJ2-3	TRBV27	few	NA
CASSQRPAGYNEQFF	TGTGCCAGCAGCCAACGTCCGGCGGGGTACAATGAGCAGTTCTTC	TRBJ2-1	TRBV3-1	many	NA
CASSFRREGLYNEQFF	TGTGCCAGCAGCTTTAGGCGGGAGGGCTTGTACAATGAGCAGTTCTTC	TRBJ2-1	TRBV11-2	NA	TRBD2
CASSLVAGQDQPQHF	TGTGCCAGCAGCTTAGTGGCAGGGCAGGATCAGCCCCAGCATTTT	TRBJ1-5	TRBV7-2	many	NA
CASSLRTSGSGEQFF	TGTGCCAGCAGTTTACGGACTAGCGGGAGCGGAGAGCAGTTCTTC	TRBJ2-1	TRBV12-3/TRBV12-4	few	TRBD2
CASSQGLVSAGNTIYF	TGTGCCAGCAGCCAAGGATTGGTTTCAGCTGGAAACACCATATATTTT	TRBJ1-3	TRBV3-1	NA	NA
CSAPRTQLSYNEQFF	TGCAGTGCACCCCGGACTCAGCTATCCTACAATGAGCAGTTCTTC	TRBJ2-1	TRBV20-1	NA	NA
CASSLGHLANYGYTF	TGCGCCAGCAGCTTGGGACACCTAGCTAACTATGGCTACACCTTC	TRBJ1-2	TRBV5-1	many	NA
CATGTVKETQYF	TGTGCCACAGGGACAGTAAAAGAGACCCAGTACTTC	TRBJ2-5	TRBV28	few	TRBD1
CASSLEPSSYNEQFF	TGCGCCAGCAGCTTGGAGCCGAGCTCCTACAATGAGCAGTTCTTC	TRBJ2-1	TRBV5-1	few	NA
CASSVSQHF	TGTGCCAGCAGCGTATCCCAGCATTTT	TRBJ1-5	TRBV9	many	NA
CATSVIGQGANEQFF	TGTGCCACCAGTGTTATCGGACAGGGAGCGAATGAGCAGTTCTTC	TRBJ2-1	TRBV24-1	NA	TRBD1
CASRPTPTSSTDTQYF	TGCGCCAGCAGACCTACTCCGACTAGTTCCACAGATACGCAGTATTTT	TRBJ2-3	TRBV5-1	NA	NA
CASSLGVIGGWGTGELFF	TGTGCCAGCAGCTTAGGAGTCATTGGGGGCTGGGGGACCGGGGAGCTGTTTTTT	TRBJ2-2	TRBV7-8	NA	NA
CASSPQKLDSYNEQFF	TGTGCCAGCTCACCACAGAAACTAGATTCCTACAATGAGCAGTTCTTC	TRBJ2-1	TRBV18	few	NA
CASSLAAGIETQYF	TGTGCCAGCAGTCTAGCGGCAGGGATTGAGACCCAGTACTTC	TRBJ2-5	TRBV12-3/TRBV12-4	many	TRBD2
CASSPWTLSYEQYF	TGTGCCAGCAGCCCATGGACACTATCGTACGAGCAGTACTTC	TRBJ2-7	TRBV3-1	NA	NA
CATSAAGSFYEQYF	TGTGCCACCAGTGCCGCAGGGTCCTTCTACGAGCAGTACTTC	TRBJ2-7	TRBV24-1	few	NA
CSVGRTGGEGEQYF	TGCAGCGTTGGAAGGACAGGGGGTGAGGGCGAGCAGTACTTC	TRBJ2-7	TRBV29-1	many	TRBD1
CASSLNGQGTQETQYF	TGTGCCAGCAGCTTAAACGGACAGGGAACACAAGAGACCCAGTACTTC	TRBJ2-5	TRBV7-3	many	TRBD1
CASSHRKTVTGELFF	TGTGCCAGCAGCCACAGGAAGACAGTCACCGGGGAGCTGTTTTTT	TRBJ2-2	TRBV7-9	many	NA
CASSNLQGGSGNTIYF	TGTGCCAGCAGTAATCTGCAGGGAGGGTCTGGAAACACCATATATTTT	TRBJ1-3	TRBV11-2	few	NA
CASSLPGGYEQYF	TGTGCCAGCAGCCTTCCCGGCGGGTACGAGCAGTACTTC	TRBJ2-7	TRBV7-2	few	NA
CASSPRSGEVGETQYF	TGTGCCAGCAGTCCTCGGTCAGGGGAGGTGGGCGAGACCCAGTACTTC	TRBJ2-5	TRBV12-3/TRBV12-4	many	NA
CASSGTSGDTQYF	TGTGCCAGTTCCGGGACTAGCGGCGATACGCAGTATTTT	TRBJ2-3	TRBV6-5	many	TRBD2
CASSFIFSSYTGELSF	TGTGCCAGCAGCTTCATATTCTCCAGCTACACCGGGGAGCTGTCTTTT	TRBJ2-2	TRBV7-9	NA	NA